These T cell receptor beta chains were read from a single sample in a study of Graves' ophthalmopathy and Graves' hyperthyroidism. A single record per CDR3 protein comes from TCRdb applying MiXCR to the multiplex PCR reads. The table has 900,000 to 1,200,000 distinct CDR3 sequences, 35% to 40% seen once. Sequencing was carried out using peripheral blood or thyroid tissue (not recorded which). The receptors come from an adult man with Graves' hyperthyroidism. Both conserved end residues are part of each CDR3.

>11|TRBJ1-1|TRBV20-1
CSRAENTEAFF
>15|TRBJ2-7|TRBV18
CASSPLGQGEGEQYF
>15|TRBJ1-5|TRBV2
CASSEGLTMDQPQHF
>16|TRBJ1-1|TRBV4-3
CASSQDSARMNTEAFF
>16|TRBJ2-2|TRBV6-6
CASSYSPGRATGELFF
>13|TRBJ1-1|TRBV19
CASKPGVGTEAFF
>12|TRBJ1-6|TRBV9
CASSLGTAPLHF
>14|TRBJ1-2|TRBV28
CASRRTDSNYGYTF
>13|TRBJ2-7|TRBV7-8
CASSMTTAYEQYF
>17|TRBJ1-3|TRBV11-2
CASSSPSQGGNRNTIYF
>16|TRBJ2-5|TRBV6-6
CASSYGLNRGQETQYF
>14|TRBJ1-2|TRBV10-3
CAISERGYSDGYTF
>13|TRBJ2-2|TRBV29-1
CSVERGQVGELFF
>16|TRBJ2-7|TRBV11-2
CASSLTGGNSYNEQYF
>14|TRBJ2-2|TRBV7-8
CASSLFQDLGELFF
>13|TRBJ1-5|TRBV29-1
CSVQLLGNQPQHF
>12|TRBJ1-2|TRBV7-3
CASSLGPRGYTF
>19|TRBJ2-7|TRBV5-6
CASSHSLRGLAGGSYEQYF
>14|TRBJ2-5|TRBV5-1
CASSLTGWQETQYF
>15|TRBJ1-2|TRBV9
CASSVDQRVGRGYTF
>16|TRBJ2-7|TRBV15
CATSSARALASYEQYF
>15|TRBJ1-1|TRBV7-8
CASSLGRRGTTEAFF
>12|TRBJ2-7|TRBV20-1
CSASAQGREQYF